This TCR beta chain was sequenced for a study of OX40 agonist ivuxolimab in advanced cancers. Overall study: In three patients, partial responses were observed, one with hepatocellular carcinoma and two with cutaneous melanoma. General study points: In CD8+ T cells, expanded clones were on average more numerous than in CD4+. At 0.1 to 3.0 mg/kg and by week 6, clonal expansion occurred in CD4+ and CD8+ blood T cells.

Only in-frame clones appear in the TCRdb table, and some are missing; sequencing was by immunoSEQ multiplex PCR. The data hold 50,000 to 70,000 clones, with around four fifths observed a single time. Points on this clone: The antigen remains undetermined.

Between the trimmed V and J ends, which lost 6 bases and 1 base, there was a span of 12 bases. This CDR3 contains 14 residues. The germline V gene has CDR1 MDHEN and CDR2 SYDVKM. This sequence originates from an adult with an advanced solid tumor such as melanoma, head and neck, liver or kidney cancer. The sequenced sample was CD4+ or CD8+ T cells sorted from blood, obtained in a trial of the OX40 agonist ivuxolimab. V and J are TRBV28 and TRBJ1-1; no reliable D call. In DNA, the CDR3 is TGTGCCAGCAGGCAATATAGGCGGAACACTGAAGCTTTCTTT. This sequence encodes CASRQYRRNTEAFF. The whole variable domain, remainder taken from reference TRBV28 and TRBJ1-1, is DVKVTQSSRYLVKRTGEKVFLECVQDMDHENMFWYRQDPGLGLRLIYFSYDVKMKEKGDIPEGYSVSREKKERFSLILESASTNQTSMYLCASRQYRRNTEAFFGQGTRLTVV.